The 20 T cell receptor beta chains below were found in one sample sequenced in a study of read filtering for tumor transcriptome and immune sequencing. This library used roughly 400 ng RNA and molecular barcoded adaptors spanning alpha/delta and beta/gamma chains. TCRdb itself ran the reads through MiXCR, one entry per CDR3 protein. Of tens of thousands of distinct CDR3 sequences listed, roughly 19% were seen once; the top ten hold around an eighth. Sequences were obtained from a population of CD138-negative cells sorted from bone marrow. The source is a donor at least 40 years old with multiple myeloma.

This clonotype was seen at least ten times. The V and J genes are TRBV29-1 and TRBJ1-1, with TRBD1 identical over 11 bases. This CDR3 contains 14 residues. Germline V gives CDR1 SQVTM, CDR2 ANQGSEA. J lost 4 bases, V lost 5 bases, and 6 bases had no gene match. The CDR3 loop reads CSVWDRGAATEAFF. CDR3 DNA: TGCAGCGTTTGGGACAGGGGGGCCGCCACTGAAGCTTTCTTT.

This clonotype was detected many times. The chain carries TRBV7-3 and TRBJ2-1; no definite D call. CDR3 length: 15 amino acids. Trimming removed 5 bases from V and 4 bases from J, with 15 bases in between. Germline V gene lookup returns CDR1 SGHTA and CDR2 FQGTGA. The CDR3 bases are TGTGCCAGCAGCCTACGTCCGGCTAAATACAATGAGCAGTTCTTC. Its protein is CASSLRPAKYNEQFF. The whole variable domain, filled in from reference TRBV7-3 and TRBJ2-1, reads GAGVSQTPSNKVTEKGKYVELRCDPISGHTALYWYRQSLGQGPEFLIYFQGTGAADDSGLPNDRFFAVRPEGSVSTLKIQRTERGDSAVYLCASSLRPAKYNEQFFGPGTRLTVL.

This clonotype showed up many times. The CDR3 sequence: CASSSGWEQYF. The CDR3, as DNA: TGTGCCAGCAGTTCGGGTTGGGAGCAGTACTTC. This sequence joins TRBV28 and TRBJ2-7; D is uncertain. The length of the CDR3 is 11 residues. CDR1 and CDR2 (germline): MDHEN, SYDVKM. V was trimmed by 4 bases and J by 7 bases, leaving 8 bases between them.

This clonotype was observed many times. The chain carries TRBV10-3 and TRBJ2-5; no firm D call. Germline CDR1 ENHRY, CDR2 SYGVKD. With 10 bases removed from V and 1 base from J, the gap between germline ends came to 13 bases. The CDR3 is 13 amino acids. CDR3 sequence: CATSPASQETQYF. The CDR3 nucleotides are TGTGCCACCTCCCCCGCATCCCAAGAGACCCAGTACTTC.

To note about this clonotype: A read error may explain this, as a much larger clone is one base away. The V call is TRBV5-1, the J call TRBJ1-4; the D gene could be TRBD1 or TRBD2 (6 bases each). The last part of the DNA fits TRBJ2-3 better; the J call may be wrong. This CDR3 spans 13 amino acids. Germline V gene sequence: CDR1 SGHRS, CDR2 YFSETQ. CDR3 loop: CASRRGPPDTQYF. CDR3 sequence (DNA): TGCGCCAGCAGACGGGGGCCTCCAGATACGCAGTATTTT.

The rearrangement links TRBV29-1 to TRBJ1-4, with unresolved D. Germline V gene lookup returns CDR1 SQVTM and CDR2 ANQGSEA. The CDR3 extends over 13 amino acids. Trimming stripped 7 bases from V and 7 bases from J, with 16 bases between. The CDR3 DNA sequence: TGCAGCGCCCTGACCAGCCCGGGTGAAAAACTGTTTTTT. It is translated as CSALTSPGEKLFF.

This clonotype has at least ten counts. CDR3 DNA sequence: TGTGCCAGCAGTTACCTAGCGGGCCCGGTTTATGAGCAGTTCTTC. As protein: CASSYLAGPVYEQFF. V is TRBV6-6 and J is TRBJ2-1; TRBD2 aligns across 8 bases. The trim removed 2 bases at V and 8 bases at J, leaving 8 bases unmatched. The CDR3 sequence is 15 residues long. The V gene's germline CDR1 is MNHNY and CDR2 SVGAGI (reference sequence).

This clonotype was seen ten or more times. The chain links TRBV20-1 to TRBJ2-7; TRBD1 aligns across 9 bases. Germline V lookup: CDR1 DFQATT, CDR2 SNEGSKA (reference sequence). The CDR3 is made up of 16 amino acids. V was clipped by 0 bases and J by 3 bases; unmatched bases: 9. Here the CDR3 reads CSARDPRTGEVYEQYF. Here the CDR3 DNA reads TGCAGTGCTAGAGATCCACGGACAGGGGAAGTCTACGAGCAGTACTTC.

This clonotype was found many times. This chain links TRBV20-1 with TRBJ2-5, with 12 bases identical to TRBD2. The CDR3 runs to 16 residues. V trimming: 0 bases; J trimming: 4 bases; junction bases outside the gene matches: 6. The germline V gene encodes CDR1 DFQATT and CDR2 SNEGSKA (reference sequence). CDR3 sequence: CSARDPRTSGAETQYF. The DNA for the CDR3 is TGCAGTGCTAGAGATCCCCGGACTAGCGGGGCAGAGACCCAGTACTTC.

This clonotype was seen at least ten times. This chain links TRBV9 with TRBJ1-2; TRBD1 might be the D (5 bases). The germline V and J ends were trimmed by 0 bases and 4 bases, with 7 bases remaining between them. This CDR3 is 13 amino acids long. Germline V gives CDR1 SGDLS, CDR2 YYNGEE. The CDR3 DNA follows: TGTGCCAGCAGCGTAGGGGGGTCCTATGGCTACACCTTC. This sequence encodes CASSVGGSYGYTF. Using reference TRBV9 and TRBJ1-2 for the parts outside the CDR3, the full variable domain is DSGVTQTPKHLITATGQRVTLRCSPRSGDLSVYWYQQSLDQGLQFLIQYYNGEERAKGNILERFSAQQFPDLHSELNLSSLELGDSALYFCASSVGGSYGYTFGSGTRLTVV.

A note on this clonotype: Just one base apart from a much larger clone, this may be a read error. Here the CDR3 omits its conserved ending phenylalanine or tryptophan, so a read error is the likely source. The chain joins TRBV20-1 to TRBJ2-7; 11 nucleotides line up with TRBD2. The V segment lost 3 bases and the J segment 3 bases; nucleotides outside the gene matches: 4. Germline V gene data show CDR1 as DFQATT and CDR2 as SNEGSKA (reference sequence). The CDR3 has 14 residues. The CDR3 bases are TGCAGTGCTAGGGGACTAGCGGATAACTACGAGCAGTACTCC. The encoded protein is CSARGLADNYEQYS.

This clonotype was picked up many times. This rearrangement joins TRBV3-1 to TRBJ1-6; D is possibly TRBD1 (6 bases). CDR1 LGHDT and CDR2 YNNKEL come from the germline V gene (reference sequence). The CDR3 length is 13 residues. The ends were cut back, 6 bases at V and 6 bases at J, with 9 bases in the middle. Here the CDR3 reads CASSPGVNSPLHF. In DNA form, the CDR3 reads TGTGCCAGCAGTCCAGGGGTTAATTCACCCCTCCACTTT.

This clonotype showed up just a few times. A read error may account for a junction end that differs from germline. The chain carries TRBV19 and TRBJ2-6, with a tentative D call TRBD2 (6 bases). Per the germline V gene, CDR1 is LNHDA and CDR2 is SQIVND (reference sequence). CDR3 length: 15 residues. In DNA, the CDR3 is TGTGCCAGTAGTATTGAAGGGACTGGGGTCAACGTCCTGACTTTC. Its protein is CASSIEGTGVNVLTF.

Remarks on this clonotype: It may be a read error: a sequence one base away is much more abundant. The V gene is TRBV27, the J gene TRBJ1-1, with TRBD1 identical over 8 bases. The CDR3 is made up of 13 amino acids. The V gene's germline CDR1 is MNHEY and CDR2 SMNVEV (reference sequence). This CDR3 is CAGSSYRGYEAFF. The CDR3 nucleotides read TGTGCCGGCAGTTCATACAGGGGGTATGAAGCTTTCTTT.

As to this clonotype: This is likely a read error, given that the CDR3 carries no conserved phenylalanine or tryptophan at its end. The rearrangement links TRBV6-1 to TRBJ2-1; D gene uncertain. Germline CDR1 MNHNS, CDR2 SASEGT. The ends were cut back, 3 bases at V and 1 base at J, with 7 bases in the middle. This CDR3 has 14 residues. CDR3 in amino acids: CASSDIASYNEQFY. CDR3 in DNA: TGTGCCAGCAGTGACATAGCTTCCTACAATGAGCAGTTCTAC.

This clonotype has at least ten counts. The rearrangement uses TRBV6-5 and TRBJ2-3; 8 nucleotides match TRBD2. Germline CDR1 is MNHEY and CDR2 is SVGAGI. The V segment lost 4 bases and the J segment 4 bases; nucleotides outside the gene matches: 13. The CDR3 has 17 amino acids. CDR3 protein: CASSSPWRGRTADTQYF. The CDR3, as DNA: TGTGCCAGCAGTTCCCCGTGGCGCGGGAGGACCGCAGATACGCAGTATTTT.

The J gene is TRBJ2-3, the V gene TRBV7-3; 8 nucleotides agree with TRBD2. Germline CDR1 is SGHTA and CDR2 is FQGTGA. J lost 4 bases, V lost 5 bases, and 11 bases had no gene match. This CDR3 is built from 16 residues. The CDR3 here is CASSLGGAGEADTQYF. The CDR3 DNA is TGTGCCAGCAGCCTCGGGGGGGCCGGAGAGGCAGATACGCAGTATTTT.

Concerning this clonotype: This may be a read error, as it is one base from a much larger clone. The chain joins TRBV19 to TRBJ2-1; TRBD2 matches at 9 bases. Looked up from germline, CDR1 is LNHDA and CDR2 is SQIVND (reference sequence). The CDR3 is made up of 14 amino acids. The CDR3 bases are TGTGCCAGTAGTATAGGGCGGGGGGGCGGTGAGCAGCTCTTC. It translates to CASSIGRGGGEQLF.

This clonotype is deemed medium-sized. The chain combines TRBV3-1 with TRBJ2-1; 11 bases align to TRBD2. The CDR3 has 16 amino acids. The germline gives CDR1 LGHDT, CDR2 YNNKEL (reference sequence). Germline trimming cut 4 bases from V and 4 bases from J; bases unmatched to any gene: 6. The CDR3 region has the DNA TGTGCCAGCAGCCCGCCCGGGACTAGCGGATACAATGAGCAGTTCTTC. It yields the protein CASSPPGTSGYNEQFF.

This clonotype was detected ten times or more. The J gene is TRBJ2-2, the V gene TRBV28; D unresolved. V was pared by 3 bases and J by 7 bases, with 9 bases between. The CDR3 runs 13 residues. The germline V gene encodes CDR1 MDHEN and CDR2 SYDVKM. The chain's CDR3 is CASSLTHIGELFF. The CDR3 bases are TGTGCCAGCAGTTTGACGCACATCGGGGAGCTGTTTTTT.